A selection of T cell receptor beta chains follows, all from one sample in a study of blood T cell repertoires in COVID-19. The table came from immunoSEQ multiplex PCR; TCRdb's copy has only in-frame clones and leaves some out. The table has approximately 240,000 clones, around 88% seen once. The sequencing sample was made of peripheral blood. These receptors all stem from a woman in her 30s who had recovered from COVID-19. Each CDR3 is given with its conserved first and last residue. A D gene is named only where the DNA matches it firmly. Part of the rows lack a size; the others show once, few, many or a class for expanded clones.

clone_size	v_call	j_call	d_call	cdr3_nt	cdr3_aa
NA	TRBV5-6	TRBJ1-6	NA	TGTGCCAGCAGTTACTCCGTTTCATCACCCCTCCACTTT	CASSYSVSSPLHF
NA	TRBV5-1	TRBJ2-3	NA	TGCGCCAGCAGCTTAGCCGAGGACACAGATACGCAGTATTTT	CASSLAEDTDTQYF
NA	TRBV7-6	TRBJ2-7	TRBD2	TGTGCCAGCAGCTCGGGGACTAGCGGGGGAGGCTACGAGCAGTACTTC	CASSSGTSGGGYEQYF
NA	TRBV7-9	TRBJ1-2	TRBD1	TGTGCCAGCAGCCCGACCCGTTGGACAGGGGCCATTAACTATGGCTACACCTTC	CASSPTRWTGAINYGYTF
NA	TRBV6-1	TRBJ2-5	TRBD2	TGTGCCAGCAGTTCGGGAGGGGAAGAGACCCAGTACTTC	CASSSGGEETQYF
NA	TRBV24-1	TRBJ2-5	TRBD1	TGTGCCACCAGTGATGCCGGGACAGGGAAAGAGACCCAGTACTTC	CATSDAGTGKETQYF
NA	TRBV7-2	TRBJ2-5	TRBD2	TGTGCCAGCAGCTTAGGTCCGGATGGGGGGGTCTCGGAGACCCAGTACTTC	CASSLGPDGGVSETQYF
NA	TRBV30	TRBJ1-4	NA	TGTGCCTGGATGAGGGTCGGTCATGAAAAACTGTTTTTT	CAWMRVGHEKLFF
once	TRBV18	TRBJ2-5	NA	TGTGCCAGCTCACAGGGGGTCGTCCAAGAGACCCAGTACTTC	CASSQGVVQETQYF
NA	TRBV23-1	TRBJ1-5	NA	TGCGCCAGCAGTCTTGGGGTGTGCACAGGGAATCAGCCCCAGCATTTT	CASSLGVCTGNQPQHF
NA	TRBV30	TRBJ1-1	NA	TGTGCCAAAGACGGGGGGCGGGGGACTGAAGCTTTCTTT	CAKDGGRGTEAFF
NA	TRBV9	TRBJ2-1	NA	TGTGCCAGCAGCGTAGCGGGTCAACTCAATGAGCAGTTCTTC	CASSVAGQLNEQFF
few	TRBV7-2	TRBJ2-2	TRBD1	TGTGCCAGCAGCATACTCGGGACAGGGGCTGCCGGGGAGCTGTTTTTT	CASSILGTGAAGELFF
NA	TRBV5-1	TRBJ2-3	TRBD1	TGCGCCAGCAGCTCCGTCCCGGGACAGGGCGCAGATACGCAGTATTTT	CASSSVPGQGADTQYF
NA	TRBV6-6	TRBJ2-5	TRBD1	TGTGCCAGCAGTCCCGGGACAGGGGTAGGGTACCAAGAGACCCAGTACTTC	CASSPGTGVGYQETQYF
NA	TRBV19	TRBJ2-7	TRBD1	TGTGCCAGTACTTCGATGGGAGGCCAGGGGGCTGGCGAGCAGTACTTC	CASTSMGGQGAGEQYF
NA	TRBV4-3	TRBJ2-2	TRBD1	TGCGCCAGCAGCCCGGGACCGGGACAGGGGCCCGGGGAGCTGTTTTTT	CASSPGPGQGPGELFF
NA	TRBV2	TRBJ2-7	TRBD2	TGTGCCAGCAGTGGACTAGCGGGGGGTGCCTACGAGCAGTACTTC	CASSGLAGGAYEQYF
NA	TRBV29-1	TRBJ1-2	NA	TGCAGCGTTGAAGATGTCGGGGGGGACTATGGCTACACCTTC	CSVEDVGGDYGYTF
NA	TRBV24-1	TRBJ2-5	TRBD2	TGTGCCACCAGTCCCCCGGCGGGGACTAGGGGGACCCAGTACTTC	CATSPPAGTRGTQYF
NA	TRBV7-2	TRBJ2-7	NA	TGTGCCAGCAGCCCGGTAAGCTCCTACGAGCAGTACTTC	CASSPVSSYEQYF
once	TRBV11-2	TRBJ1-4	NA	TGTGCCAGCAGCTTAAACAGGGTTAATGAAAAACTGTTTTTT	CASSLNRVNEKLFF
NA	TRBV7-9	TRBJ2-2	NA	TGTGCCAGCAGCTTAGCAGTCACCGAACTAGGGACCGGGGAGCTGTTTTTT	CASSLAVTELGTGELFF